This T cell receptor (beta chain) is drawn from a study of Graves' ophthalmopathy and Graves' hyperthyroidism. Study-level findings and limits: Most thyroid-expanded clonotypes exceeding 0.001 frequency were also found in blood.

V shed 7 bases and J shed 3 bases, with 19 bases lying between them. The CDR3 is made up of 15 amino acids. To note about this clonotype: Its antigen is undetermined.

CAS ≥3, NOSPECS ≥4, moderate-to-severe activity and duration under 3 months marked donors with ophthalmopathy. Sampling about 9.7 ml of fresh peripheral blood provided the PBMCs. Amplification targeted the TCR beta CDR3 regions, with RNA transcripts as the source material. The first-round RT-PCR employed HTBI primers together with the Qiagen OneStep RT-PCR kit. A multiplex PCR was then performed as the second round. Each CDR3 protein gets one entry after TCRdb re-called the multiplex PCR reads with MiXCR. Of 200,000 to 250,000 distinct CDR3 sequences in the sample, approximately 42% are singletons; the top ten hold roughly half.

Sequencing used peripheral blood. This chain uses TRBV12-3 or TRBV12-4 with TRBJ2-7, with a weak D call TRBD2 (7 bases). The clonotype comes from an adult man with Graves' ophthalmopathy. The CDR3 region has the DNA TGTGCCAGCACCCATGGGGGGGCAGGGTACTACGAGCAGTACTTC. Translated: CASTHGGAGYYEQYF.